This TCR beta chain was captured in a study of identical twins. This clonotype was observed a handful of times. The antigen remains unidentified. V was trimmed by 3 bases and J by 1 base, leaving 5 bases between them. CDR1 is DFQATT and CDR2 is SNEGSKA in the germline V gene (reference sequence). CDR3 length: 12 amino acids. TCRdb recomputed calls from the 5' RACE reads with MiXCR, one row per CDR3 protein. This table holds 1.5 million to 2 million distinct CDR3 sequences, about 32% found once. General study points: For out-of-frame beta sequences, excess twin sharing was weaker. Fewer insertions marked abundant cord blood beta clonotypes; young adult naive trended weakly, memory not at all. Not following the same donors, the study drew its conclusions from cross-sectional statistical analysis. Diverse VJ usage suggested most zero-insertion clonotypes were not invariant T cells.

The TCR comes from a newborn girl in good health. V gene TRBV20-1 combines with J gene TRBJ2-3; D is unresolved. The source material was cord blood. CDR3 sequence: CSASHGTDTQYF. The CDR3 DNA follows: TGCAGTGCTAGCCACGGCACAGATACGCAGTATTTT.